This TCR beta chain derives from a study of beta chain features in type 1 diabetes. Study context: Regarding age, gender and cell yields, patients proved similar to healthy donors. Sorted cells from all samples, numbering 100 million to 120 million, were examined.

General study points: All four CD4+ subsets of Type 1 diabetes patients contained TCRB CDR3s that were moderately but significantly shorter.

One heparinised blood draw averaging approximately 120 mL was given by each donor. Trimming pared 5 bases from V and 7 bases from J, leaving 11 bases between. CDR3 length equals 12 residues. Germline V gene sequence: CDR1 MNHEY, CDR2 SMNVEV (reference sequence). Many counts were recorded for this clone. Its antigen is unidentified. Sequencing targeted expressed TCRB transcripts, as all isolated RNA had been reverse transcribed. Method: immunoSEQ multiplex PCR; TCRdb's copy keeps in-frame clones and lacks some. The sample yields roughly 160,000 clones, 6.5% to 8.5% seen once. The clonotype was recovered from a man younger than 35 with type 1 diabetes. Sequencing was performed on central memory CD4+ T cells from blood. The chain is built from TRBV27 and TRBJ2-5, with TRBD2 as a possible D gene (5 bases). The CDR3 region has the DNA TGTGCCAGCAGTCCAATGGCGGGGACCCAGTACTTC. Translating gives CASSPMAGTQYF.